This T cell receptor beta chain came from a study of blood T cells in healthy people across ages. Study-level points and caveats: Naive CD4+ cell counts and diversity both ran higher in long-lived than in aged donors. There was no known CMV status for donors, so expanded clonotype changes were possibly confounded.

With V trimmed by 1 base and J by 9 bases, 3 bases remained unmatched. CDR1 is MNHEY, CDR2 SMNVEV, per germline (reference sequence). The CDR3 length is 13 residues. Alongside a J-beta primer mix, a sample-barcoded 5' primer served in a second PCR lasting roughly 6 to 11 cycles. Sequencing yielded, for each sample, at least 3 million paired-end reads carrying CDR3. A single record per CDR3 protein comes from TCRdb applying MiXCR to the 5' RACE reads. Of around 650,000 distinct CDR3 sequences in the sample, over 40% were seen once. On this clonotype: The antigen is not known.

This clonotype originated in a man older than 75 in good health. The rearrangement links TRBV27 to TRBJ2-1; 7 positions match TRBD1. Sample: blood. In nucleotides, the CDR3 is TGTGCCAGCAGTTTATACAGGGGATCTGAGCAGTTCTTC. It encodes CASSLYRGSEQFF.